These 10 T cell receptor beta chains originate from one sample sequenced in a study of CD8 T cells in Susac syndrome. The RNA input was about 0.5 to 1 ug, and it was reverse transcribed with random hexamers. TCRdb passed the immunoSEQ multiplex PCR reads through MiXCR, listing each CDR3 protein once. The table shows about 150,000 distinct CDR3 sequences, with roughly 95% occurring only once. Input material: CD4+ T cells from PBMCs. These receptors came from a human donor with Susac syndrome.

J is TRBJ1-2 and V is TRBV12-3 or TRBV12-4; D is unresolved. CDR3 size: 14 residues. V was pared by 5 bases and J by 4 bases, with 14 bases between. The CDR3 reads CASSPVQAGYGYTF. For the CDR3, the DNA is TGTGCCAGCAGTCCTGTTCAAGCGGGCTATGGCTACACCTTC.

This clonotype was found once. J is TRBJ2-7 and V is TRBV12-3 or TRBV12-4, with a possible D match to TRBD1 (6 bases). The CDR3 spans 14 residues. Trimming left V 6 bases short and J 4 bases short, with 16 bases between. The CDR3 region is CASRSQGRKYEQYF. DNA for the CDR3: TGTGCCAGCAGGTCACAGGGTAGAAAATACGAGCAGTACTTC.

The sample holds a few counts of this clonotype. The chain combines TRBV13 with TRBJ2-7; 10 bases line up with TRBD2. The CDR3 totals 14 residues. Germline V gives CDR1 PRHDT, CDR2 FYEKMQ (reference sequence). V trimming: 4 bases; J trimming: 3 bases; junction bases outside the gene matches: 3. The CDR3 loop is CASSSQRGGYEQYF. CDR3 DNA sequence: TGTGCCAGCAGCTCCCAGCGGGGGGGCTACGAGCAGTACTTC. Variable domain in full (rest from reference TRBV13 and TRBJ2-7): AAGVIQSPRHLIKEKRETATLKCYPIPRHDTVYWYQQGPGQDPQFLISFYEKMQSDKGSIPDRFSAQQFSDYHSELNMSSLELGDSALYFCASSSQRGGYEQYFGPGTRLTVT.

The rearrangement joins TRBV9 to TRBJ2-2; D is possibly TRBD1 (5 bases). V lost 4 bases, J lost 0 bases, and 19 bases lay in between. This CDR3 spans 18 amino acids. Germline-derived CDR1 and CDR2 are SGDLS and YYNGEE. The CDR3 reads CASSQGPLGPSNTGELFF. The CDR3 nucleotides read TGTGCCAGCAGCCAGGGCCCGCTGGGGCCCTCGAACACCGGGGAGCTGTTTTTT. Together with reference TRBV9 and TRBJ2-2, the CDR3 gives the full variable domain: DSGVTQTPKHLITATGQRVTLRCSPRSGDLSVYWYQQSLDQGLQFLIQYYNGEERAKGNILERFSAQQFPDLHSELNLSSLELGDSALYFCASSQGPLGPSNTGELFFGEGSRLTVL.

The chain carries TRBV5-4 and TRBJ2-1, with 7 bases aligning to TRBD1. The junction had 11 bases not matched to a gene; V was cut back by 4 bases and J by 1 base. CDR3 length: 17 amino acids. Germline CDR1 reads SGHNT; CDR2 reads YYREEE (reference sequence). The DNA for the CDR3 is TGTGCCAGCAGCCCCTACGACAGGGCTGATTCCTACAATGAGCAGTTCTTC. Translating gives CASSPYDRADSYNEQFF. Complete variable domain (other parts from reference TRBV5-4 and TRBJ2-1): ETGVTQSPTHLIKTRGQQVTLRCSSQSGHNTVSWYQQALGQGPQFIFQYYREEENGRGNFPPRFSGLQFPNYSSELNVNALELDDSALYLCASSPYDRADSYNEQFFGPGTRLTVL.

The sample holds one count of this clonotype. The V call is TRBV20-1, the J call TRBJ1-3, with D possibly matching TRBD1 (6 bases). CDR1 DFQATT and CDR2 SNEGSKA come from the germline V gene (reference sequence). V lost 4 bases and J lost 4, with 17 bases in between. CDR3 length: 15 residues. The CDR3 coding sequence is TGCAGTGCTACCGGGACATCCTATGCCGGAAACACCATATATTTT. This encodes CSATGTSYAGNTIYF.

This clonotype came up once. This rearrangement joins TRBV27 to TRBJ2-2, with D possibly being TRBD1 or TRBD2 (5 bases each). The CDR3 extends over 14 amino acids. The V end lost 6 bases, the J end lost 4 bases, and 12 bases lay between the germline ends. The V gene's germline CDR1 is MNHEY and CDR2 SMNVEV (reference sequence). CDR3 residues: CASRRGAGTGELFF. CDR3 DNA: TGTGCCAGCAGGAGAGGGGCGGGCACCGGGGAGCTGTTTTTT.

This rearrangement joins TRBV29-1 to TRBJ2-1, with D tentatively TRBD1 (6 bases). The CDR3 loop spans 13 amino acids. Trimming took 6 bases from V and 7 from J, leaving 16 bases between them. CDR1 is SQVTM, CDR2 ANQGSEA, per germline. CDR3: CSVIPTGENEQFF. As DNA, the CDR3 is TGCAGCGTCATCCCGACAGGCGAGAATGAGCAGTTCTTC.

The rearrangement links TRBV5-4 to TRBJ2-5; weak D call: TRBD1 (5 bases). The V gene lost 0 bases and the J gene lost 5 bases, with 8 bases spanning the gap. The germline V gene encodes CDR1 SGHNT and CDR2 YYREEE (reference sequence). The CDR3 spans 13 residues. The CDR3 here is CASSLAGYETQYF. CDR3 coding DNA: TGTGCCAGCAGCTTGGCAGGGTACGAGACCCAGTACTTC.

The CDR3 DNA is TGCGCCAGCAGCCCAGGGACCGAAGGAAACACCATATATTTT. Its translation: CASSPGTEGNTIYF. The rearrangement joins TRBV5-1 to TRBJ1-3; the D gene is possibly TRBD1 (5 bases). With 4 bases removed from V and 4 bases from J, the gap between germline ends came to 12 bases. Germline-derived CDR1 and CDR2 are SGHRS and YFSETQ. CDR3 length: 14 residues. Drawing the rest from reference TRBV5-1 and TRBJ1-3, the complete variable domain is KAGVTQTPRYLIKTRGQQVTLSCSPISGHRSVSWYQQTPGQGLQFLFEYFSETQRNKGNFPGRFSGRQFSNSRSEMNVSTLELGDSALYLCASSPGTEGNTIYFGEGSWLTVV.